Listed below are T cell receptor beta chains from one sample, sequenced in a study of spatial heterogeneity in lung cancer. TCRdb reprocessed the 5' RACE reads via MiXCR and lists one record per CDR3 protein. The sample consists of tens of thousands of distinct CDR3 sequences, roughly 12% of them appearing once. The sequencing used PBMCs, collected at surgery. Every receptor here comes from a male donor with early-stage non-small cell lung cancer. The CDR3 runs from the conserved cysteine through the conserved F or W. D genes are given only for firm matches. Where a row states a size, it is once, few, many or the class of an expanded clone; other rows omit it.

cdr3_nt cdr3_aa v_call cdr3_length d_call clone_size j_call
TGTGCCAGCAGCGTAGCCCCCCCGGACAGATACAATGAGCAGTTCTTC CASSVAPPDRYNEQFF TRBV9 16 NA NA TRBJ2-1
TGTGCCAGCACCGACTGGGGGGCCGGCGAAAAACTGTTTTTT CASTDWGAGEKLFF TRBV6-1 14 NA NA TRBJ1-4
TGTGCCACCAGCAGAGATAACGGGGGAAACACTGAAGCTTTCTTT CATSRDNGGNTEAFF TRBV15 15 NA few TRBJ1-1
TGTGCCAGTACCGATTCCCGTTTCTCTGGAAACACCATATATTTT CASTDSRFSGNTIYF TRBV19 15 NA NA TRBJ1-3
TGTGCCAGCAGCTTAGTTGAATGGGGGAACACCGGGGAGCTGTTTTTT CASSLVEWGNTGELFF TRBV11-3 16 NA NA TRBJ2-2
TGTGCCAGCAGTCCGATAGCGGGGAGATTCACAGATACGCAGTATTTT CASSPIAGRFTDTQYF TRBV6-1 16 TRBD2 NA TRBJ2-3
TGTGCTAGTGCCCTTAGGGGTACCTATGGCTACACCTTC CASALRGTYGYTF TRBV12-5 13 NA NA TRBJ1-2
TGTGCCAGCAGCTTGGACAGAGAGACTAGCACAGATACGCAGTATTTT CASSLDRETSTDTQYF TRBV5-4 16 NA NA TRBJ2-3
TGTGCCAGCAGTGGACAGAGGAGTGCAACTAATGAAAAACTGTTTTTT CASSGQRSATNEKLFF TRBV6-6 16 NA many TRBJ1-4
TGTGCCAGCAGAGGCTCTAGCGGGATCTTTCTTAGCACAGATACGCAGTATTTT CASRGSSGIFLSTDTQYF TRBV27 18 TRBD2 medium-sized TRBJ2-3
TGTGCCAGCAGCTTAGTGGGAGGGAACACCGGGGAGCTGTTTTTT CASSLVGGNTGELFF TRBV7-8 15 NA NA TRBJ2-2
TGTGCCAGCAGTTTAACTGGGCCCAACACCGGGGAGCTGTTTTTT CASSLTGPNTGELFF TRBV12-3/TRBV12-4 15 NA many TRBJ2-2
TGTGCCAGCAGCGGATGGACAGGGACCTACAATGAGCAGTTCTTC CASSGWTGTYNEQFF TRBV9 15 TRBD1 many TRBJ2-1
TGTGCCAGTAGTATTCGGAGGAACACTGAAGCTTTCTTT CASSIRRNTEAFF TRBV19 13 NA NA TRBJ1-1
TGTGCCAGCAGCTTATTAGGACAGGGGAATTCACCCCTCCACTTT CASSLLGQGNSPLHF TRBV7-2 15 TRBD1 NA TRBJ1-6